This T cell receptor beta chain stems from a study of shared clonotypes between healthy human individuals. Study findings and constraints: In general, naive subsets displayed greater estimated richness than memory subsets did. Tissues were not sampled, only blood, and their repertoires likely differ.

TCRdb keeps only in-frame clones here, not all; method: immunoSEQ multiplex PCR. The sample carries roughly 2,300,000 clones, less than 95% recorded once. The germline gives CDR1 MDHEN, CDR2 SYDVKM. J lost 9 bases, V lost 6 bases, and 9 bases had no gene match. The CDR3 totals 14 residues. The study drew its donors from healthy HIV-negative adults without recent acute infections or vaccinations. Naive CD45RA+ and memory CD45RA-negative subsets were split from CD4+ cells. Turning to this clone: Its antigen is unidentified.

This receptor was taken from a man between 18 and 35 years old in good health. Some clones in this sample may be carry-over from other donors' samples. The genes are TRBV28 and TRBJ2-1; 9 positions match TRBD1. Specimen: naive CD4+ T cells from PBMCs. Subset given: CD45RA+ positively selected. The CDR3 spells CASSPGTGLVEQFF. The CDR3 DNA is TGTGCCAGCAGCCCTGGGACAGGGTTGGTTGAGCAGTTCTTC.